What follows are 17 T cell receptor beta chains derived from one specimen sequenced in a study of T cell repertoires and Cas9 in healthy adults. Method: immunoSEQ multiplex PCR; TCRdb's copy keeps in-frame clones and lacks some. The data contain about 22,000 clones, less than 95% of them singletons. The sample taken for sequencing was CD4+ effector T cells (CD127+, CD25-, CD137-, CD154-) from PBMCs; culture status not recorded. The source is a human donor in good health.

The CDR3 DNA reads as TGTGCCAGCTCACCAGCTTTGTCACGCGGTCGGGGGAACCGCGACGAGCAGTACTTC. Translated: CASSPALSRGRGNRDEQYF. J is TRBJ2-7 and V is TRBV18; D might be TRBD2 (6 bases). V lost 2 bases and J 5 bases, leaving 28 bases between the germline ends. The CDR3 contains 19 residues. CDR1 is KGHSH, CDR2 LQKENI, per germline.

This clone has a single count. The chain couples TRBV5-4 to TRBJ2-1; 8 positions match TRBD2. Germline values: CDR1 SGHNT, CDR2 YYREEE (reference sequence). The CDR3 loop spans 13 amino acids. V lost 7 bases and J lost 7; bases outside the gene matches: 7. This CDR3 is CASVGTSGNEQFF. The CDR3 DNA reads TGTGCCAGCGTAGGGACTAGTGGTAATGAGCAGTTCTTC.

A single count supports this clone. This chain's CDR3 is CASSDRTSTDTQYF. In nucleotides, the CDR3 is TGTGCCAGCTCAGACCGTACGAGCACAGATACGCAGTATTTT. The chain employs TRBV18 and TRBJ2-3, with D unresolved. The germline gives CDR1 KGHSH, CDR2 LQKENI. The CDR3 covers 14 residues. Trimming stripped 5 bases from V and 0 bases from J, with 9 bases between.

V is TRBV4-1 and J is TRBJ1-1; D perhaps matches TRBD1 (6 bases). There are 16 residues in the CDR3. CDR1 and CDR2 from the germline V gene are MGHRA and YSYEKL. Deletions cut 7 bases from V and 1 base from J, with 19 bases between. The CDR3 sequence: CASKIRGGLANTEAFF. The CDR3 region has the DNA TGCGCCAGCAAAATTCGCGGGGGCCTCGCGAACACTGAAGCTTTCTTT.

The chain joins TRBV4-3 to TRBJ2-5; 11 bases fit TRBD2. V gave up 1 base and J gave up 2 bases; unmatched junction bases: 6. CDR1 is LGHNA and CDR2 is YSLEER in the germline V gene. There are 17 residues in the CDR3. The CDR3 protein is CASSQGTSGRFQETQYF. CDR3 in DNA: TGCGCCAGCAGCCAAGGAACTAGCGGGAGATTTCAAGAGACCCAGTACTTC.

V is TRBV5-1 and J is TRBJ2-5; D possibly corresponds to TRBD2 (7 bases). The V end lost 4 bases, the J end lost 1 base, and 14 bases lay between the germline ends. The CDR3 is 15 residues long. CDR1 and CDR2 (germline): SGHRS, YFSETQ. The DNA of the CDR3 is TGCGCCAGCAGCCTGCTCGGGGGGCCCCAAGAGACCCAGTACTTC. This encodes CASSLLGGPQETQYF.

The chain carries TRBV19 and TRBJ2-7; no firm D call. Germline assignment: CDR1 LNHDA and CDR2 SQIVND (reference sequence). The CDR3 is 15 amino acids. Trimming pared 2 bases from V and 2 bases from J, leaving 13 bases between. CDR3 loop: CASSIKYDDPYEQYF. As DNA, the CDR3 is TGTGCCAGTAGTATAAAATACGACGACCCCTACGAGCAGTACTTC.

V gene TRBV11-3 combines with J gene TRBJ2-1; TRBD2 aligns across 7 bases. The CDR3 runs to 15 residues. The germline CDR1 and CDR2 sequences are SGHNT and YENEEA. V lost 5 bases and J lost 4; bases outside the gene matches: 8. CDR3 sequence reads: CASSPGASGYNEQFF. CDR3 nucleotide sequence: TGTGCCAGCAGCCCTGGGGCTAGCGGTTACAATGAGCAGTTCTTC.

The chain joins TRBV6-1 to TRBJ1-5; 9 nucleotides agree with TRBD1. Per the germline V gene, CDR1 is MNHNS and CDR2 is SASEGT. This CDR3 has 14 residues. Unmatched junction bases numbered 9, after V lost 9 bases and J lost 6 bases. The CDR3 DNA is TGTGCCAGGTCAACAACAGGGGGCTGTCAGCCCCAGCATTTT. Protein: CARSTTGGCQPQHF.

The J gene is TRBJ1-2, the V gene TRBV6-5, with D possibly TRBD1 on 6 matching bases. CDR3 length: 14 residues. Germline V gives CDR1 MNHEY, CDR2 SVGAGI. Trimming pared 6 bases from V and 7 bases from J, leaving 18 bases between. The CDR3 is CASSETGRFRGYTF. CDR3 DNA: TGTGCCAGCAGCGAGACAGGAAGGTTCCGTGGCTACACCTTC.

The chain is built from TRBV7-2 and TRBJ1-3; no clear D gene. Germline V gives CDR1 SGHTA, CDR2 FQGNSA. Trimming shortened V by 5 bases and J by 0 bases, and 17 bases separated the two germline ends. The CDR3 length is 17 residues. CDR3 region: CASSLPPLAASGNTIYF. The CDR3, as DNA: TGTGCCAGCAGCCTACCCCCCCTGGCAGCCTCTGGAAACACCATATATTTT.

V usage is TRBV29-1 and J usage is TRBJ1-2; D is perhaps TRBD1 (5 bases). Between the trimmed V and J ends, which lost 7 bases and 3 bases, there was a span of 9 bases. The CDR3 spans 11 residues. Germline V lookup: CDR1 SQVTM, CDR2 ANQGSEA. CDR3 sequence reads: CSAGTDYGYTF. As DNA, the CDR3 is TGCAGCGCCGGGACGGACTATGGCTACACCTTC.

This CDR3 reads CASSAGVAYEQYF. CDR3 bases: TGTGCCAGCAGTGCAGGGGTAGCCTACGAGCAGTACTTC. This rearrangement joins TRBV6-4 to TRBJ2-7, with a possible D match to TRBD1 (6 bases). Deletions cut 4 bases from V and 2 bases from J, with 9 bases between. Germline V gene data show CDR1 as MRHNA and CDR2 as SNTAGT. The CDR3 covers 13 residues.

This clone was seen just once. V and J are TRBV7-9 and TRBJ2-7; 10 positions match TRBD1. CDR1 and CDR2 (germline): SEHNR, FQNEAQ (reference sequence). The CDR3 contains 16 residues. V was clipped by 2 bases and J by 1 base; unmatched bases: 5. CDR3 in DNA: TGTGCCAGCAGCTTAATGGGACAGGGGTTATCCTACGAGCAGTACTTC. As protein: CASSLMGQGLSYEQYF.

This chain connects TRBV11-2 to TRBJ1-3; D may be TRBD1 (5 bases). Trimming cost V 5 bases and J 8 bases, with 16 bases left between them. Germline V gives CDR1 SGHAT, CDR2 FQNNGV. The CDR3 loop spans 14 amino acids. The CDR3 loop is CASSRTIRVHTIYF. The CDR3 DNA follows: TGTGCCAGCAGCCGTACCATCAGGGTACACACCATATATTTT.

The chain joins TRBV9 to TRBJ1-2; D might be TRBD1 (5 bases). The V gene's germline CDR1 is SGDLS and CDR2 YYNGEE. This CDR3 contains 15 residues. Trimming stripped 0 bases from V and 5 bases from J, with 14 bases between. This chain's CDR3 is CASSVAGGNWYGYTF. The CDR3 DNA reads TGTGCCAGCAGCGTAGCTGGGGGGAACTGGTATGGCTACACCTTC.

This chain links TRBV27 with TRBJ2-3; 10 bases agree with TRBD2. CDR3 length: 17 amino acids. Germline lookup yields CDR1 MNHEY and CDR2 SMNVEV (reference sequence). The junction had 8 bases not matched to a gene; V was cut back by 4 bases and J by 1 base. CDR3 DNA: TGTGCCAGCAGTTCTCCCCTCACTAGCGGGGGCACAGATACGCAGTATTTT. Translating it yields CASSSPLTSGGTDTQYF.